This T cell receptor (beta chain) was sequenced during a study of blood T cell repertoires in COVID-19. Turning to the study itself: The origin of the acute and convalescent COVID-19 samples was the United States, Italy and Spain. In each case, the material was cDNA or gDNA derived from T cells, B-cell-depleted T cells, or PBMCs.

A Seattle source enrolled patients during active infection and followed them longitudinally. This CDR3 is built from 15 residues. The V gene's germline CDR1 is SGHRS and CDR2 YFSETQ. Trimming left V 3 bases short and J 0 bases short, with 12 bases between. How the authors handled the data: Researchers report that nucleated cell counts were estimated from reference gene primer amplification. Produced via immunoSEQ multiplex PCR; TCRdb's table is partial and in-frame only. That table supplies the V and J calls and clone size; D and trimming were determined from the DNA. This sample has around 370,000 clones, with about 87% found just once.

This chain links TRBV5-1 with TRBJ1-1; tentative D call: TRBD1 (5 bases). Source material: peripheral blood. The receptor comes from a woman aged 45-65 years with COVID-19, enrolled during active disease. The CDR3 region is CASSSQTELNTEAFF. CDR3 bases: TGCGCCAGCAGCTCCCAGACAGAATTGAACACTGAAGCTTTCTTT.